These 4 T cell receptor beta chains were sequenced from one sample in a study of blood T cell repertoires in COVID-19. Produced via immunoSEQ multiplex PCR; TCRdb's table is partial and in-frame only. The sample holds over 120,000 clones; around 80% are singletons and the top ten take 6%. Sequencing was carried out using PBMCs or T cells enriched from blood (not recorded which). The receptors originated from a woman between 45 and 60 years old who had recovered from COVID-19.

The chain links TRBV28 to TRBJ1-1, with a possible D match to TRBD1 (6 bases). The CDR3 contains 15 residues. Per the germline V gene, CDR1 is MDHEN and CDR2 is SYDVKM. Trimming removed 5 bases at V and 1 base at J, with 14 bases between. Here the CDR3 DNA reads TGTGCCAGCAGTCCCAGGAAGGGGGAGAACACTGAAGCTTTCTTT. This gives the protein CASSPRKGENTEAFF. Based on the CDR3 plus reference TRBV28 and TRBJ1-1, the full variable domain is DVKVTQSSRYLVKRTGEKVFLECVQDMDHENMFWYRQDPGLGLRLIYFSYDVKMKEKGDIPEGYSVSREKKERFSLILESASTNQTSMYLCASSPRKGENTEAFFGQGTRLTVV.

The chain recombines TRBV5-4 with TRBJ2-2, with 12 bases matching TRBD2. The CDR3 spans 15 residues. The germline CDR1 and CDR2 sequences are SGHNT and YYREEE (reference sequence). V shed 4 bases, J shed 5 bases, and the junction held 3 bases outside the gene matches. In nucleotides, the CDR3 is TGTGCCAGCAGCCTGACTAGCGGGGGTACCGGGGAGCTGTTTTTT. Its protein product is CASSLTSGGTGELFF.

The chain recombines TRBV28 with TRBJ1-5; the match to TRBD1 covers 7 bases. The CDR3 is 16 amino acids. The junction had 7 bases not matched to a gene; V was cut back by 5 bases and J by 0 bases. The germline gives CDR1 MDHEN, CDR2 SYDVKM. The CDR3 DNA reads as TGTGCCAGCAGTCCCGACAGGGTCAATAGCAATCAGCCCCAGCATTTT. It translates to CASSPDRVNSNQPQHF.

CDR3 DNA sequence: TGTGCCACCAGCAGGGGACAGCCTCAAGAGACCCAGTACTTC. Its translation: CATSRGQPQETQYF. This chain connects TRBV15 to TRBJ2-5; 7 bases are shared with TRBD1. V gave up 3 bases and J gave up 2 bases; unmatched junction bases: 3. This CDR3 region has 14 residues. Germline lookup yields CDR1 LNHNV and CDR2 YYDKDF (reference sequence).